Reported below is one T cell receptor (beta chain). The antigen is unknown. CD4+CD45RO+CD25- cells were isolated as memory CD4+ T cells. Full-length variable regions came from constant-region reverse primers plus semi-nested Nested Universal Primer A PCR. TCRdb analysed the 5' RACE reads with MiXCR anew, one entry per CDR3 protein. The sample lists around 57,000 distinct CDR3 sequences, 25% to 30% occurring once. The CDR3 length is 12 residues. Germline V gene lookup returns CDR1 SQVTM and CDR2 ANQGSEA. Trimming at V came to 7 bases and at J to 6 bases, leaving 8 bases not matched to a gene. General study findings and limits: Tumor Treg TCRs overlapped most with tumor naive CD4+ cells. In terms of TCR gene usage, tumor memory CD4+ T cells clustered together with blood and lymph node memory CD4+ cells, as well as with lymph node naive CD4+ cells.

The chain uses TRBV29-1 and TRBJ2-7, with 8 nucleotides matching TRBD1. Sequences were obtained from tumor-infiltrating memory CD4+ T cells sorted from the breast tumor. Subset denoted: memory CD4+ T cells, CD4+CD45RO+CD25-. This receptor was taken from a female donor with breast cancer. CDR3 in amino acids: CSGGQGPSEQYF. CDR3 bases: TGCAGCGGTGGACAGGGCCCTAGCGAGCAGTACTTC.